This T cell receptor beta chain was recovered during a study of control samples from healthy donors and cancer patients. Using immunoSEQ multiplex PCR, the repertoire was profiled, and TCRdb retains in-frame clones only, with some absent. The table records roughly 180,000 clones, about 93% of them present only once. CDR3 size: 15 residues. Per the germline V gene, CDR1 is SEHNR and CDR2 is FQNEAQ (reference sequence). V was pared by 1 base and J by 5 bases, with 14 bases between. This chain joins TRBV7-9 and TRBJ1-1, with D perhaps matching TRBD1 (6 bases). This clonotype was obtained from a woman aged 60-70 years in good health. The sample comprised blood. The CDR3 DNA sequence: TGTGCCAGCAGCTTAGTGAACACAGGGTTAACTGAAGCTTTCTTT. Encoded protein: CASSLVNTGLTEAFF.